This T cell receptor (beta chain) is drawn from a study of T cell responses to AZD1222 COVID-19 vaccine. The CDR3 is made up of 15 amino acids. Germline V gene lookup returns CDR1 MNHEY and CDR2 SVGAGI. The trim removed 6 bases at V and 7 bases at J, leaving 9 bases unmatched. To note about this clone: Its cognate antigen is unknown.

Regarding the study as a whole: Seropositive at baseline were only six or seven AZD1222 recipients.

Method: immunoSEQ multiplex PCR; TCRdb's copy keeps in-frame clones and lacks some. The sample shows some 120,000 clones, 88% of them seen only once. This clonotype was sampled from an adult in good health. Sample: peripheral blood, taken on day 0 of AZD1222 vaccination. The gene calls are TRBV6-5 and TRBJ2-1, with 10 bases lining up with TRBD2. The DNA for the CDR3 is TGTGCCAGCAGCGGGGGCCTAGCGGGAGTAAATGAGCAGTTCTTC. Translation: CASSGGLAGVNEQFF.